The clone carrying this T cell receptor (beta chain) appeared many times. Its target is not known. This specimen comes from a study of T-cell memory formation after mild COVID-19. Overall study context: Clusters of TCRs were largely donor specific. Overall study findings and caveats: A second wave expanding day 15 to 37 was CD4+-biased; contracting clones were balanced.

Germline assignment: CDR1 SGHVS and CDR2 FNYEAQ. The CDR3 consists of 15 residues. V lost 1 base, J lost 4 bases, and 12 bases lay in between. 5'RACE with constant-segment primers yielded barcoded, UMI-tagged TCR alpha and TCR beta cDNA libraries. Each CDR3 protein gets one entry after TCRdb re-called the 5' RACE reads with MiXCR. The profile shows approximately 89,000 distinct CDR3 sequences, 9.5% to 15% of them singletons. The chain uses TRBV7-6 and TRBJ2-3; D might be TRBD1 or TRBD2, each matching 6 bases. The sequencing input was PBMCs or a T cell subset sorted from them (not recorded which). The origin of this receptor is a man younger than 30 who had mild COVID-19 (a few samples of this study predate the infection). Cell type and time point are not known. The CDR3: CASSLDRDFPDTQYF. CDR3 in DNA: TGTGCCAGCAGCTTAGACAGGGACTTTCCAGATACGCAGTATTTT.